This T cell receptor (beta chain) was captured by sequencing in a study of regulatory T cells in long-lasting Graves disease. Noted time point: newly diagnosed GD, antithyroid drugs for less than 3 months. Extracted RNA from PBMCs served as the source of the TCR library. Relying on iRepertoire HTBI primers and Arm-PCR of CDR3 regions, the team built TCR beta libraries. TCRdb redid the calling of the multiplex PCR reads with MiXCR, one entry per CDR3 protein. The table records roughly 410,000 distinct CDR3 sequences, approximately 16% of them present only once. This clonotype was detected many times. V shed 5 bases and J 0 bases; nucleotides not matched to a gene: 4. The CDR3 runs 14 residues. Germline V gene data show CDR1 as SGHVS and CDR2 as FQNEAQ. The same specimen was also included in a second study, on T cells in Graves' hyperthyroidism and ophthalmopathy. In that study: When ophthalmopathy did not progress within 18 months, Graves' hyperthyroidism was considered stable. Blood also carried most thyroid clonotypes expanded above 0.001.

The chain employs TRBV7-8 and TRBJ2-7; 7 nucleotides line up with TRBD1. This TCR derives from a woman aged 40-49 years with Graves disease. Sequences were derived from peripheral blood mononuclear cells (PBMCs), sampled at new diagnosis, from a patient treated with antithyroid drugs. The DNA for the CDR3 is TGTGCCAGCAGCCTGGGACAGAGCTCCTACGAGCAGTACTTC. This translates into CASSLGQSSYEQYF.